The 3 T cell receptor beta chains presented below share a single source sample, sequenced in a study of shared clonotypes between healthy human individuals. TCRdb's table, derived via immunoSEQ multiplex PCR, lists solely in-frame clones and lacks some. The repertoire has about 1.1 million clones, around 78% of them found once; the top ten carry 0.52%. The sequenced sample consisted of memory CD4+ T cells from PBMCs. Stated subset: CD45RA-negative fraction. The receptors derive from a man in his late teens or twenties in good health. Some clones in this sample may be carry-over from other donors' samples.

The rearrangement uses TRBV5-1 and TRBJ1-2, with D perhaps TRBD1 (5 bases). The V gene's germline CDR1 is SGHRS and CDR2 YFSETQ. The CDR3 totals 14 residues. V lost 0 bases and J 6 bases, leaving 12 bases between the germline ends. The DNA of the CDR3 is TGCGCCAGCAGCTTGGATCGGGGGGTGGATGGCTACACCTTC. Its translation: CASSLDRGVDGYTF.

The chain couples TRBV27 to TRBJ1-5; D is possibly TRBD1 (6 bases). The CDR3 is 14 amino acids. The V gene lost 4 bases and the J gene lost 7 bases, with 14 bases spanning the gap. CDR1 is MNHEY, CDR2 SMNVEV, per germline (reference sequence). The CDR3 protein is CASSSSQGTQPQHF. CDR3 sequence (DNA): TGTGCCAGCAGTTCCTCACAGGGTACGCAGCCCCAGCATTTT.

The chain carries TRBV14 and TRBJ2-5; tentative D call: TRBD1 (6 bases). CDR3 length equals 17 residues. The V and J ends lost 1 base and 0 bases respectively, with 15 bases between them. Germline V gene lookup returns CDR1 SGHDN and CDR2 FVKESK. The CDR3 nucleotides read TGTGCCAGCAGCCAAGTCTCAGGGACAAGGTACCAAGAGACCCAGTACTTC. It specifies CASSQVSGTRYQETQYF.